Below, 25 T cell receptor beta chains from the same sample are listed, as sequenced in a study of T cell repertoires in aging, cancer and after chemotherapy. The template was genomic DNA from peripheral blood, not RNA. A mixed TRB-A/B primer pool amplified rearranged TRB by multiplex touch-down PCR. TCRdb ran MiXCR on the multiplex PCR reads and lists one entry per CDR3 protein. The data show 9,500 to 13,000 distinct CDR3 sequences, approximately 26% seen once. The material sequenced was blood. The receptors were gathered from a human donor in good health.

This clonotype turned up a few times. The chain uses TRBV24-1 and TRBJ1-2; TRBD1 matches at 8 bases. J was trimmed by 8 bases and V by 4 bases; bases with no gene match: 5. CDR3 size: 13 residues. Germline CDR1 is KGHDR and CDR2 is SFDVKD. The CDR3 region is CATSDPDRGGYTF. The DNA for the CDR3 is TGTGCCACCAGTGACCCAGACAGGGGCGGCTACACCTTC.

V is TRBV7-9 and J is TRBJ1-3, with D possibly being TRBD1 (5 bases). The V gene's germline CDR1 is SEHNR and CDR2 FQNEAQ (reference sequence). The CDR3 covers 15 residues. V lost 5 bases, J lost 0 bases, and 11 bases lay in between. CDR3: CASSPGAVSGNTIYF. The CDR3 nucleotides read TGTGCCAGCAGCCCCGGGGCGGTCTCTGGAAACACCATATATTTT.

This clonotype was detected a few times. The chain recombines TRBV30 with TRBJ2-3; D call uncertain. V lost 0 bases and J 0 bases, leaving 10 bases between the germline ends. Germline V gene sequence: CDR1 GTSNPN, CDR2 SVGIG (reference sequence). The CDR3 loop spans 15 amino acids. CDR3 sequence: CAWSVTRISTDTQYF. CDR3 sequence (DNA): TGTGCCTGGAGTGTAACGCGCATCAGCACAGATACGCAGTATTTT. Supplemented by reference TRBV30 and TRBJ2-3, the full variable domain reads SQTIHQWPATLVQPVGSPLSLECTVEGTSNPNLYWYRQAAGRGLQLLFYSVGIGQISSEVPQNLSASRPQDRQFILSSKKLLLSDSGFYLCAWSVTRISTDTQYFGPGTRLTVL.

In this sample, this clonotype turned up a few times. The V gene is TRBV7-2, the J gene TRBJ2-1; D may match TRBD1 or TRBD2 (6 bases each). The V end lost 0 bases, the J end lost 4 bases, and 10 bases lay between the germline ends. This CDR3 is 15 amino acids long. The germline V gene encodes CDR1 SGHTA and CDR2 FQGNSA. CDR3 in DNA: TGTGCCAGCAGCTTAGCAGGGGGACTTTACAATGAGCAGTTCTTC. It translates to CASSLAGGLYNEQFF. Using reference TRBV7-2 and TRBJ2-1 for the parts outside the CDR3, the full variable domain is GAGVSQSPSNKVTEKGKDVELRCDPISGHTALYWYRQSLGQGLEFLIYFQGNSAPDKSGLPSDRFSAERTGGSVSTLTIQRTQQEDSAVYLCASSLAGGLYNEQFFGPGTRLTVL.

This clonotype was recorded a few times. This chain connects TRBV5-1 to TRBJ2-3; D is ambiguous. Trimming pared 0 bases from V and 0 bases from J, leaving 8 bases between. The length of the CDR3 is 15 residues. Looked up from germline, CDR1 is SGHRS and CDR2 is YFSETQ. The CDR3 reads CASSLEALSTDTQYF. The CDR3 DNA reads TGCGCCAGCAGCTTGGAAGCCCTTAGCACAGATACGCAGTATTTT.

This clonotype turned up a few times. The genes are TRBV20-1 and TRBJ1-4, with a possible D match to TRBD1 (5 bases). V gave up 1 base and J gave up 5 bases, with 8 bases separating them. The germline gives CDR1 DFQATT, CDR2 SNEGSKA (reference sequence). This CDR3 is built from 13 residues. The CDR3 DNA follows: TGCAGTGCTAGAGGGGGGAGGAATGAAAAACTGTTTTTT. Its translation: CSARGGRNEKLFF.

Note on this clonotype: An end of the junction does not agree with germline; a read error may underlie this. This chain uses TRBV27 with TRBJ2-7; D may be TRBD2 (5 bases). The V gene's germline CDR1 is MNHEY and CDR2 SMNVEV (reference sequence). The CDR3 extends over 13 amino acids. The CDR3: CASSDPGAYEQYF. The CDR3, as DNA: TGCGCCAGCAGTGACCCCGGGGCCTACGAGCAGTACTTC.

This chain uses TRBV20-1 with TRBJ2-7; D could derive from TRBD1 or TRBD2 (5 bases each). Germline loops: CDR1 DFQATT, CDR2 SNEGSKA (reference sequence). The CDR3 has 13 residues. The ends were cut back, 7 bases at V and 2 bases at J, with 15 bases in the middle. CDR3 region: CSGPGTETYEQYF. CDR3 nucleotide sequence: TGCAGTGGCCCCGGGACGGAGACCTACGAGCAGTACTTC.

A note on this clonotype: This may come from a read error, since a much larger clone is one base off. The chain uses TRBV30 and TRBJ1-6; no clear D. Germline CDR1 and CDR2: GTSNPN and SVGIG (reference sequence). This CDR3 comprises 13 residues. Here the CDR3 reads CAWGLGRDSTLHF. DNA of the CDR3: TGTGCCTGGGGCCTAGGGCGGGATTCAACCCTCCACTTT. The full variable domain, with the rest looked up from reference TRBV30 and TRBJ1-6, is SQTIHQWPATLVQPVGSPLSLECTVEGTSNPNLYWYRQAAGRGLQLLFYSVGIGQISSEVPQNLSASRPQDRQFILSSKKLLLSDSGFYLCAWGLGRDSTLHFGNGTRLTVT.

The chain joins TRBV5-4 to TRBJ1-4; the D gene is possibly TRBD1 (6 bases). Germline CDR1 reads SGHNT; CDR2 reads YYREEE (reference sequence). V lost 2 bases and J 5 bases, leaving 16 bases between the germline ends. The CDR3 covers 16 residues. CDR3 sequence reads: CASSLGDRRVNEKLFF. DNA of the CDR3: TGTGCCAGCAGCTTAGGTGACAGGAGAGTAAATGAAAAACTGTTTTTT. Filled out from reference TRBV5-4 and TRBJ1-4, the complete variable domain reads ETGVTQSPTHLIKTRGQQVTLRCSSQSGHNTVSWYQQALGQGPQFIFQYYREEENGRGNFPPRFSGLQFPNYSSELNVNALELDDSALYLCASSLGDRRVNEKLFFGSGTQLSVL.

In the case of this clonotype: Since a much larger clone is just one base distant, this may be a read error. The chain links TRBV7-4 to TRBJ2-7, with 12 bases that match TRBD2. Germline CDR1 and CDR2: SGHVT and SQSDAQ. The CDR3 covers 16 residues. V lost 5 bases to trimming and J lost 5 bases; unmatched junction nucleotides: 10. The CDR3, as DNA: TGTGCCAGCAGCGCCCGGACTAGCGGGAAAGGGGACGAGCAGTACTTC. Its protein product is CASSARTSGKGDEQYF.

The chain links TRBV20-1 to TRBJ1-3, with a weak D call TRBD1 (5 bases). The CDR3 spans 11 residues. Germline V lookup: CDR1 DFQATT, CDR2 SNEGSKA (reference sequence). The CDR3 region has the DNA TGCGGGGGGGGAACTGGAAACACCATATATTTT. This encodes CGGGTGNTIYF.

The chain is built from TRBV5-1 and TRBJ2-6, with a tentative D call TRBD1 (5 bases). This CDR3 region has 17 residues. CDR1 is SGHRS and CDR2 is YFSETQ in the germline V gene. Deletions cut 0 bases from V and 0 bases from J, with 10 bases between. CDR3 nucleotides: TGCGCCAGCAGCTTGGATCAGGGCTACTCTGGGGCCAACGTCCTGACTTTC. It encodes CASSLDQGYSGANVLTF.

The V call is TRBV4-1, the J call TRBJ2-5; tentatively, D is TRBD2 (6 bases). Germline V gene data show CDR1 as MGHRA and CDR2 as YSYEKL. The CDR3 consists of 14 residues. V was clipped by 2 bases and J by 4 bases, with 11 bases between them. The DNA of the CDR3 is TGCGCCAGCAGCCAAAGGGGAGCGGGAGAGACCCAGTACTTC. It is translated as CASSQRGAGETQYF.

This clonotype was found a few times. The chain couples TRBV28 to TRBJ2-7; 9 bases align to TRBD2. This CDR3 spans 12 amino acids. Losses at the gene ends were 8 bases for V and 3 bases for J; bases not matched to a gene: 2. CDR1 and CDR2 from the germline V gene are MDHEN and SYDVKM. The CDR3 spells CASGREGYEQYF. CDR3 DNA: TGTGCCAGCGGGCGGGAGGGCTACGAGCAGTACTTC. Looking up the rest from reference TRBV28 and TRBJ2-7 gives the full variable domain: DVKVTQSSRYLVKRTGEKVFLECVQDMDHENMFWYRQDPGLGLRLIYFSYDVKMKEKGDIPEGYSVSREKKERFSLILESASTNQTSMYLCASGREGYEQYFGPGTRLTVT.

The CDR3, as DNA: TGTGCCAGCAGTATCCTACGATTGGGGACAGGGAGGCTAATTTTGGATTCACCCCTCCACTTT. Translating gives CASSILRLGTGRLILDSPLHF. J is TRBJ1-6 and V is TRBV28, with 9 bases matching TRBD1. Germline V lookup: CDR1 MDHEN, CDR2 SYDVKM. After removal of 5 bases from V and 8 bases from J, the junction contained 25 bases not matched to a gene. CDR3 length equals 21 residues.

This clonotype is judged medium-sized. This chain joins TRBV19 and TRBJ2-3; 8 nucleotides align to TRBD2. The CDR3 has 15 amino acids. Germline V CDR1 and CDR2: LNHDA, SQIVND (reference sequence). Trimming cost V 7 bases and J 4 bases; bases outside gene matches: 10. The CDR3 DNA reads as TGTGCCAGTACCTCGGGCCGCGGGGGGCCAGATACGCAGTATTTT. Encoded protein: CASTSGRGGPDTQYF. Using reference TRBV19 and TRBJ2-3 for the parts outside the CDR3, the full variable domain is DGGITQSPKYLFRKEGQNVTLSCEQNLNHDAMYWYRQDPGQGLRLIYYSQIVNDFQKGDIAEGYSVSREKKESFPLTVTSAQKNPTAFYLCASTSGRGGPDTQYFGPGTRLTVL.

This clonotype was detected only a few times. The rearrangement uses TRBV20-1 and TRBJ2-6; the D call may be TRBD1 or TRBD2 (5 bases each). From germline, CDR1 is DFQATT and CDR2 SNEGSKA (reference sequence). Trimming took 6 bases from V and 5 from J, leaving 17 bases between them. This CDR3 region has 15 residues. The DNA of the CDR3 is TGCAGTGCCCCGATCGCCGGGACCTGGGCCAACGTCCTGACTTTC. Protein product: CSAPIAGTWANVLTF.

V usage is TRBV19 and J usage is TRBJ2-1; D is perhaps TRBD2 (7 bases). V lost 9 bases and J lost 2, with 17 bases in between. The CDR3 sequence is 15 residues long. CDR1 LNHDA and CDR2 SQIVND come from the germline V gene (reference sequence). CDR3 bases: TGTGCCAGCCTCCCCGGGGAGGGGGCCTACAATGAGCAGTTCTTC. This codes for CASLPGEGAYNEQFF. The complete variable domain, with remaining parts taken from reference TRBV19 and TRBJ2-1, reads DGGITQSPKYLFRKEGQNVTLSCEQNLNHDAMYWYRQDPGQGLRLIYYSQIVNDFQKGDIAEGYSVSREKKESFPLTVTSAQKNPTAFYLCASLPGEGAYNEQFFGPGTRLTVL.

As to this clonotype: Just one base apart from a much larger clone, this may be a read error. The J gene is TRBJ2-2, the V gene TRBV29-1, with D perhaps TRBD1 or TRBD2 (6 bases each). CDR1 SQVTM and CDR2 ANQGSEA come from the germline V gene. CDR3 size: 12 residues. The DNA of the CDR3 is TGCAACGTTAAGGGGGGTGCCGGGGAGCTGTTTTTT. Residues: CNVKGGAGELFF.

This clonotype turned up a few times. The J gene is TRBJ1-1, the V gene TRBV5-1, with D perhaps TRBD1 (6 bases). V shed 3 bases and J shed 1 base, with 10 bases lying between them. The CDR3 is 14 amino acids. CDR1 SGHRS and CDR2 YFSETQ come from the germline V gene. CDR3 nucleotide sequence: TGCGCCAGCAGCTCGGGACACCCGAACACTGAAGCTTTCTTT. Translated: CASSSGHPNTEAFF. Full variable domain (missing parts from reference TRBV5-1 and TRBJ1-1): KAGVTQTPRYLIKTRGQQVTLSCSPISGHRSVSWYQQTPGQGLQFLFEYFSETQRNKGNFPGRFSGRQFSNSRSEMNVSTLELGDSALYLCASSSGHPNTEAFFGQGTRLTVV.

On this clonotype: Being one base from a much bigger clone, this may be a read error. The CDR3 DNA sequence: TGTGCCAGCAGTCCGAACACTAAAGCTTTCTTT. Protein sequence: CASSPNTKAFF. The rearrangement links TRBV12-3 or TRBV12-4 to TRBJ1-1; D remains unclear. The length of the CDR3 is 11 residues.

A few counts support this clonotype. The chain recombines TRBV20-1 with TRBJ2-1, with a weak D call TRBD2 (6 bases). The CDR3 spans 15 residues. CDR1 and CDR2 from the germline V gene are DFQATT and SNEGSKA (reference sequence). Trimming removed 5 bases from V and 0 bases from J, with 14 bases in between. CDR3 protein: CSALSGLSSYNEQFF. The CDR3 DNA sequence: TGCAGTGCTCTTAGCGGCCTGAGCTCCTACAATGAGCAGTTCTTC.

This clonotype was seen once. The chain couples TRBV19 to TRBJ2-7; TRBD1 is a possible D gene (6 bases). V was cut by 6 bases and J by 0 bases, with 21 bases left in between. The CDR3 spans 17 residues. Germline CDR1 reads LNHDA; CDR2 reads SQIVND (reference sequence). CDR3 region: CASSRTLQGSLSYEQYF. DNA for the CDR3: TGTGCCAGTAGCCGCACGCTACAGGGCTCGCTCTCCTACGAGCAGTACTTC. The full variable domain, rest sourced from reference TRBV19 and TRBJ2-7, is DGGITQSPKYLFRKEGQNVTLSCEQNLNHDAMYWYRQDPGQGLRLIYYSQIVNDFQKGDIAEGYSVSREKKESFPLTVTSAQKNPTAFYLCASSRTLQGSLSYEQYFGPGTRLTVT.

The V call is TRBV11-2, the J call TRBJ2-7; TRBD1 matches at 7 bases. The CDR3 has 15 residues. Unmatched junction bases numbered 8, after V lost 5 bases and J lost 1 base. Germline V CDR1 and CDR2: SGHAT, FQNNGV. The CDR3 DNA sequence: TGTGCCAGCAGCCTCGGACAGGAAGTTTCCTACGAGCAGTACTTC. Its protein product is CASSLGQEVSYEQYF.